A selection of T cell receptor beta chains follows, all from one sample in a study of blood T cell repertoires in COVID-19. Assay: immunoSEQ multiplex PCR; the TCRdb copy retains only in-frame clones and omits some. Here the sample spans hundreds of thousands of clones, 83% being singletons. Sequencing used peripheral blood. The receptors were sampled from a woman aged 40 to 55 with active or convalescent COVID-19. The CDR3 runs from the conserved cysteine through the conserved F or W. Fields, in order: J gene, D gene, clone size, V gene, CDR3 DNA, CDR3 protein. D genes are given only for firm matches. Part of the rows lack a size; the others show once, few, many or a class for expanded clones.

J gene: TRBJ2-7; D gene: TRBD1; clone size: many; V gene: TRBV19; CDR3 DNA: TGTGCCAGTACTAGGACAGGGATGTCCTACGAGCAGTACTTC; CDR3 protein: CASTRTGMSYEQYF
J gene: TRBJ2-1; D gene: TRBD2; clone size: .; V gene: TRBV29-1; CDR3 DNA: TGCAGTTCAGGGAGACTAGCGGGATTCCCTTCCTACAATGAGCAGTTCTTC; CDR3 protein: CSSGRLAGFPSYNEQFF
J gene: TRBJ1-1; D gene: .; clone size: .; V gene: TRBV7-9; CDR3 DNA: TGTGCCAGCAGCTCCATCGGGACTCGAGGCGCTGAAGCTTTCTTT; CDR3 protein: CASSSIGTRGAEAFF
J gene: TRBJ1-1; D gene: TRBD1; clone size: .; V gene: TRBV7-9; CDR3 DNA: TGTGCCAGCAGCTCCACGGGACAGGGGGGAACTGAAGCTTTCTTT; CDR3 protein: CASSSTGQGGTEAFF
J gene: TRBJ2-5; D gene: .; clone size: .; V gene: TRBV7-3; CDR3 DNA: TGTGCCAGCAGCTTAATGGCAGGGCCTCGGGAGACCCAGTACTTC; CDR3 protein: CASSLMAGPRETQYF
J gene: TRBJ1-4; D gene: TRBD1; clone size: .; V gene: TRBV6-5; CDR3 DNA: TGTGCCAGCAGCTTCGGACAGGGATTCGAAAAACTGTTTTTT; CDR3 protein: CASSFGQGFEKLFF
J gene: TRBJ1-1; D gene: .; clone size: .; V gene: TRBV12-3/TRBV12-4; CDR3 DNA: TGTGCCAGCAGTTTACTCGCTGAAGCTTTCTTT; CDR3 protein: CASSLLAEAFF
J gene: TRBJ2-7; D gene: .; clone size: .; V gene: TRBV9; CDR3 DNA: TGTGCCAGCAGCGTAGGAAGACAGACCTACGAGCAGTACTTC; CDR3 protein: CASSVGRQTYEQYF
J gene: TRBJ2-7; D gene: TRBD2; clone size: .; V gene: TRBV19; CDR3 DNA: TGTGCCAGTAGGATACTAGCGGGAGGGACCTACGAGCAGTACTTC; CDR3 protein: CASRILAGGTYEQYF
J gene: TRBJ1-5; D gene: TRBD1; clone size: .; V gene: TRBV5-1; CDR3 DNA: TGCGCCAGCAGCTTGGGGTCAGGGGGCGAGGCCCAGCATTTT; CDR3 protein: CASSLGSGGEAQHF
J gene: TRBJ2-1; D gene: TRBD1; clone size: .; V gene: TRBV11-2; CDR3 DNA: TGTGCCAGCAGCTTAAAGGGCTTGGGAGGGGGACAGGGTTACAATGAGCAGTTCTTC; CDR3 protein: CASSLKGLGGGQGYNEQFF
J gene: TRBJ2-1; D gene: TRBD1; clone size: few; V gene: TRBV5-1; CDR3 DNA: TGCGCCAGCAGCTTCTCCGGGACAGGGATTGGAAGTAATGAGCAGTTCTTC; CDR3 protein: CASSFSGTGIGSNEQFF
J gene: TRBJ1-5; D gene: TRBD1; clone size: few; V gene: TRBV11-3; CDR3 DNA: TGTGCCAGCAGCCCCGGACAGGGGACGGGCAATCAGCCCCAGCATTTT; CDR3 protein: CASSPGQGTGNQPQHF
J gene: TRBJ1-2; D gene: .; clone size: .; V gene: TRBV27; CDR3 DNA: TGTGCCAGCAGTTCACAATCCGGACACTTTAGGGGCTACACCTTC; CDR3 protein: CASSSQSGHFRGYTF
J gene: TRBJ1-2; D gene: TRBD1; clone size: .; V gene: TRBV4-1; CDR3 DNA: TGCGCCAGCAGCCAGCCGCTCAGGGGGCGCGGCTATGGCTACACCTTC; CDR3 protein: CASSQPLRGRGYGYTF
J gene: TRBJ2-3; D gene: .; clone size: few; V gene: TRBV9; CDR3 DNA: TGTGCCAGCAGCGTAGGGAGACAGAGCACAGATACGCAGTATTTT; CDR3 protein: CASSVGRQSTDTQYF
J gene: TRBJ2-1; D gene: .; clone size: .; V gene: TRBV2; CDR3 DNA: TGTGCCAGCAGTGACTTGACACCACCTTACAATGAGCAGTTCTTC; CDR3 protein: CASSDLTPPYNEQFF
J gene: TRBJ1-1; D gene: TRBD1; clone size: .; V gene: TRBV5-1; CDR3 DNA: TGCGCCAGCAGCTTGCGCCAACAGGGGATGAACACTGAAGCTTTCTTT; CDR3 protein: CASSLRQQGMNTEAFF
J gene: TRBJ1-5; D gene: TRBD1; clone size: .; V gene: TRBV27; CDR3 DNA: TGTGCCAGCAGTACAGGACAGGGTGGCAATCAGCCCCAGCATTTT; CDR3 protein: CASSTGQGGNQPQHF
J gene: TRBJ2-1; D gene: TRBD1; clone size: .; V gene: TRBV7-9; CDR3 DNA: TGTGCCAGCAGCCAGCCGGGACAGGGAGTATTCGATGAGCAGTTCTTC; CDR3 protein: CASSQPGQGVFDEQFF
J gene: TRBJ1-1; D gene: TRBD1; clone size: .; V gene: TRBV5-1; CDR3 DNA: TGCGCCAGCAGCGACAGGGGGCAAGGCACTGAAGCTTTCTTT; CDR3 protein: CASSDRGQGTEAFF
J gene: TRBJ1-1; D gene: .; clone size: .; V gene: TRBV18; CDR3 DNA: TGTGCCAGCTCACCGGTCCGGGACACTGAAGCTTTCTTT; CDR3 protein: CASSPVRDTEAFF